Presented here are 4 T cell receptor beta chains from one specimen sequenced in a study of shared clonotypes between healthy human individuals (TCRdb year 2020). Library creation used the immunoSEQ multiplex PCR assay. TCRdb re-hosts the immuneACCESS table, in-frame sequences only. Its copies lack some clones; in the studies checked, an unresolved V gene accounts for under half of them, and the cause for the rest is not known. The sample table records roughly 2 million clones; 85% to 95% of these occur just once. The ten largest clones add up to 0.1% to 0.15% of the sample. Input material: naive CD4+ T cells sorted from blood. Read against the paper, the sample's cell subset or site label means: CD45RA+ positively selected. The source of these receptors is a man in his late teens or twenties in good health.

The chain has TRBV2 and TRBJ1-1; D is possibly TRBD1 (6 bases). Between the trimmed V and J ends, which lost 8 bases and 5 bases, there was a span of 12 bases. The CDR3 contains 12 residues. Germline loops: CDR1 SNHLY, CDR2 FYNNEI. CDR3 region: CASEGGRTEAFF. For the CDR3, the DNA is TGTGCCAGCGAGGGGGGTAGGACTGAAGCTTTCTTT.

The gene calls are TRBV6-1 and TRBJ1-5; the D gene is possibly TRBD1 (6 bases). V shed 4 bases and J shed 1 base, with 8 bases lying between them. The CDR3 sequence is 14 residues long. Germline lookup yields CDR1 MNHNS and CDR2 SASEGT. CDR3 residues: CASSAGVSNQPQHF. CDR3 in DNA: TGTGCCAGCAGTGCAGGGGTGAGCAATCAGCCCCAGCATTTT.

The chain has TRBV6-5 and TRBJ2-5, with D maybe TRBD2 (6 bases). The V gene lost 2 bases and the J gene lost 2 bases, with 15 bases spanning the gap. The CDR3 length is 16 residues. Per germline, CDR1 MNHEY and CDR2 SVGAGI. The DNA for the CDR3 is TGTGCCAGCAGTTACCTAGTGGGTGGGGGGCAAGAGACCCAGTACTTC. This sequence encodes CASSYLVGGGQETQYF.

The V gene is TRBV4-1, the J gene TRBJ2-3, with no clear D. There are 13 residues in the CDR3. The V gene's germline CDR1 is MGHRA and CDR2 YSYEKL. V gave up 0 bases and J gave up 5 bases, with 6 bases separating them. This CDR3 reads CASSQDLVDTQYF. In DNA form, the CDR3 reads TGCGCCAGCAGCCAAGATTTGGTAGATACGCAGTATTTT.